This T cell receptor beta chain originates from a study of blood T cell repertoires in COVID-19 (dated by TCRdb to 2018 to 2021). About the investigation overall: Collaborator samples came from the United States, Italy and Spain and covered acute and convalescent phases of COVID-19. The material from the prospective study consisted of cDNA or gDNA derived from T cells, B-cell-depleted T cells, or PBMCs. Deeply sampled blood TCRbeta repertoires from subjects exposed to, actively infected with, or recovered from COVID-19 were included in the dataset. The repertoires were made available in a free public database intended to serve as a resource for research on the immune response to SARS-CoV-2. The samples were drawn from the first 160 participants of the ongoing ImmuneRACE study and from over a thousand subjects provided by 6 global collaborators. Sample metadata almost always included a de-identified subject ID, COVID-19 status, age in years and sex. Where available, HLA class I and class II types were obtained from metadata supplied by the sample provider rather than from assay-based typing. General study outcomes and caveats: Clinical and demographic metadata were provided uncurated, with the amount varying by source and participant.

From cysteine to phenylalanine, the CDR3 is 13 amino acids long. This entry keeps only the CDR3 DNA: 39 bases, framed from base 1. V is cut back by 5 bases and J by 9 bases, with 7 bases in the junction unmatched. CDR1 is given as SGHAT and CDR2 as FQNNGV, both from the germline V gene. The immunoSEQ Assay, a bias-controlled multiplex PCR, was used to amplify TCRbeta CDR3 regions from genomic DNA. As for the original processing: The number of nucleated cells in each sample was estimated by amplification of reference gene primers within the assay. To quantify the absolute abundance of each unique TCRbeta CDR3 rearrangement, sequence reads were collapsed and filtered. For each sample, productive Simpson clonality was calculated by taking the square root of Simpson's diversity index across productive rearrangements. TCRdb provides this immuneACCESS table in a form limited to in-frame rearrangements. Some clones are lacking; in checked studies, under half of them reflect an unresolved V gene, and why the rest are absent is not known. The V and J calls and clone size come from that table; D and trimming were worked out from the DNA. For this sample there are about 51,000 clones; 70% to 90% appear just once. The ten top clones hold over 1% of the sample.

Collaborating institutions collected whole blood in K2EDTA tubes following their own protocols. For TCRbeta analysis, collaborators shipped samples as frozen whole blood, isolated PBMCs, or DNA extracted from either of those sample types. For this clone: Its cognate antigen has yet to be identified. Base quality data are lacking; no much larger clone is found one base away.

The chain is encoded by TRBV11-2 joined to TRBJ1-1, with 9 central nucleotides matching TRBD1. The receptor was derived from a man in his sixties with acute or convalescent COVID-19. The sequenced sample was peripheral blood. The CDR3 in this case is CASSPGQGVKAFF. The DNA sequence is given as TGTGCCAGCAGCCCGGGACAGGGTGTGAAAGCTTTCTTT.